The clone carrying this T cell receptor beta chain was recorded only once. The sample is drawn from a study of shared clonotypes between healthy human individuals. Original analysis: Filtering differed because ImmunoSEQ produced junction-only sequences that carried no quality scores. The repertoire was sequenced with immunoSEQ multiplex PCR; TCRdb's copy has only in-frame clones and lacks some. V, J and clone size are those of that table, while D and trimming were read from the DNA. The table includes around 1 million clones, 70% to 85% detected once. What was sequenced was memory CD4+ T cells sorted from blood. The subset is: CD45RA-negative fraction. The clonotype originates from a man in his late teens or twenties in good health.

CDR3 protein: CASSLLGHSYEQYF. CDR3 bases: TGTGCCAGCAGCTTGTTGGGCCATTCCTACGAGCAGTACTTC. The chain recombines TRBV5-5 with TRBJ2-7; D unresolved. CDR3 length: 14 amino acids. Germline CDR1 is SGHKS and CDR2 is YYEKEE (reference sequence). With 1 base removed from V and 1 base from J, the gap between germline ends came to 9 bases.